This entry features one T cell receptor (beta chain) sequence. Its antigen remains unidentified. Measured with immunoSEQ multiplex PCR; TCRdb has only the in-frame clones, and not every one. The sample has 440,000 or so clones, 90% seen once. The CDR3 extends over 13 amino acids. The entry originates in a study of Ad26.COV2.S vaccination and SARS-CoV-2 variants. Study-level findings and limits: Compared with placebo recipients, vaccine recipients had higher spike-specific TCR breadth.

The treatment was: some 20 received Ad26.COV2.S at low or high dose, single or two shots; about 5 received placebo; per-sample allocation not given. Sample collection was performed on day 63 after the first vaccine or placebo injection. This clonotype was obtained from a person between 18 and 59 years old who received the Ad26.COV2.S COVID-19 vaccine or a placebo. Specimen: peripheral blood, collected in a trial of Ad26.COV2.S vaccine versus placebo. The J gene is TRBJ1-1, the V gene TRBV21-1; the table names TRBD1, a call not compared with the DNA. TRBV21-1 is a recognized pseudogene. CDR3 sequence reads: CASSGTDNTEAFF. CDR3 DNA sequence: TGTGCCAGCAGCGGGACAGACAACACTGAAGCTTTCTTT.